This entry lists 27 T cell receptor beta chains sequenced from one sample in a study of shared clonotypes between healthy human individuals. Only in-frame clones appear in the TCRdb table, and some are missing; sequencing was by immunoSEQ multiplex PCR. Of under 2,500,000 clones in the sample, more than 90% were seen once. Specimen: naive CD4+ T cells sorted from blood. The subset: CD45RA+ positively selected. All receptors come from a man aged 18 to 30 in good health.

The chain links TRBV19 to TRBJ1-5, with a tentative D call TRBD1 (5 bases). From germline, CDR1 is LNHDA and CDR2 SQIVND (reference sequence). The CDR3 has 15 amino acids. V lost 6 bases and J lost 9, with 21 bases in between. The CDR3 nucleotides read TGTGCCAGTAGAAAAGATCGGGACGGTGCATCGCCCCAGCATTTT. Protein: CASRKDRDGASPQHF. Combining the CDR3 with reference TRBV19 and TRBJ1-5 gives the whole variable domain DGGITQSPKYLFRKEGQNVTLSCEQNLNHDAMYWYRQDPGQGLRLIYYSQIVNDFQKGDIAEGYSVSREKKESFPLTVTSAQKNPTAFYLCASRKDRDGASPQHFGDGTRLSIL.

As concerns this clone: The sample has other DNA sequences that encode this CDR3 too. The chain combines TRBV2 with TRBJ2-2; D might be TRBD2 (6 bases). The V and J ends lost 6 bases and 1 base respectively, with 9 bases between them. Germline V gene sequence: CDR1 SNHLY, CDR2 FYNNEI. The CDR3 has 14 amino acids. DNA for the CDR3: TGTGCCAGCAGCGGGGGACGGAACACCGGGGAGCTGTTTTTT. Residues: CASSGGRNTGELFF.

The V and J genes are TRBV15 and TRBJ2-7, with D unresolved. The CDR3 totals 13 residues. V lost 0 bases, J lost 4 bases, and 7 bases lay in between. CDR1 and CDR2 from the germline V gene are LNHNV and YYDKDF (reference sequence). The CDR3 loop reads CATSRDPEYEQYF. DNA for the CDR3: TGTGCCACCAGCAGAGATCCCGAGTACGAGCAGTACTTC.

The V call is TRBV6-6, the J call TRBJ1-6; D is undetermined. The V and J ends lost 7 bases and 7 bases respectively, with 11 bases between them. The CDR3 has 13 amino acids. Germline CDR1 and CDR2: MNHNY and SVGAGI (reference sequence). The CDR3 sequence is CASTDPANSPLHF. The CDR3 DNA is TGTGCCAGCACAGACCCAGCCAATTCACCCCTCCACTTT.

The CDR3 nucleotides are TGTGCCAGCAGTTTACCCACTGTCTTAGGCACCGGGGAGCTGTTTTTT. It specifies CASSLPTVLGTGELFF. The chain carries TRBV27 and TRBJ2-2; D not resolved. This CDR3 region has 16 residues. V gave up 2 bases and J gave up 4 bases, with 14 bases separating them. The germline V gene encodes CDR1 MNHEY and CDR2 SMNVEV (reference sequence).

The CDR3 DNA is TGTGCCAGCAGTTATGCCGCTGGGACGGCTAATTCACCCCTCCACTTT. Protein sequence: CASSYAAGTANSPLHF. The rearrangement uses TRBV28 and TRBJ1-6, with D perhaps TRBD1 (5 bases). V was cut by 4 bases and J by 6 bases, with 16 bases left in between. The CDR3 runs 16 residues. From germline, CDR1 is MDHEN and CDR2 SYDVKM.

The V and J genes are TRBV6-6 and TRBJ1-6; a possible D gene is TRBD1 (5 bases). The CDR3 contains 13 residues. V was pared by 2 bases and J by 11 bases, with 10 bases between. Per the germline V gene, CDR1 is MNHNY and CDR2 is SVGAGI (reference sequence). The chain's CDR3 is CASSYGTSAPLHF. Here the CDR3 DNA reads TGTGCCAGCAGTTACGGGACGTCGGCACCCCTCCACTTT.

V is TRBV15 and J is TRBJ1-6, with 8 bases matching TRBD1. From germline, CDR1 is LNHNV and CDR2 YYDKDF (reference sequence). Losses at the gene ends were 0 bases for V and 8 bases for J; bases not matched to a gene: 9. This CDR3 contains 17 residues. The CDR3: CATSRDAKQGVYSPLHF. DNA of the CDR3: TGTGCCACCAGCAGAGATGCCAAACAGGGGGTGTATTCACCCCTCCACTTT.

The chain links TRBV5-1 to TRBJ2-5; D ambiguous. Trimming cost V 2 bases and J 1 base, with 12 bases left between them. CDR3 length equals 15 residues. The germline CDR1 and CDR2 sequences are SGHRS and YFSETQ. The chain's CDR3 is CASSFLVGSQETQYF. The DNA of the CDR3 is TGCGCCAGCAGCTTCCTCGTGGGATCCCAAGAGACCCAGTACTTC.

The rearrangement uses TRBV6-5 and TRBJ1-6; the D is unclear. The V end was cut by 6 bases, the J end by 9 bases, with 12 bases between. The CDR3 has 13 amino acids. In germline, CDR1 is MNHEY, CDR2 SVGAGI. The CDR3 DNA is TGTGCCAGCAGCTCTCCCCCGCGTTCACCCCTCCACTTT. This sequence encodes CASSSPPRSPLHF.

This clone was seen a single time. The V and J genes are TRBV2 and TRBJ1-1; D call uncertain. The germline V gene has CDR1 SNHLY and CDR2 FYNNEI. The V and J ends lost 7 bases and 3 bases respectively, with 12 bases between them. CDR3 length equals 13 residues. CDR3 bases: TGTGCCAGCAAAAGGGCGCAGGACACTGAAGCTTTCTTT. Its protein is CASKRAQDTEAFF.

This chain connects TRBV5-4 to TRBJ1-2; 8 bases are a match to TRBD1. The germline gives CDR1 SGHNT, CDR2 YYREEE (reference sequence). V gave up 4 bases and J gave up 3 bases; unmatched junction bases: 8. The CDR3 runs 15 residues. The chain's CDR3 is CASSLGTGAHYGYTF. The CDR3 DNA is TGTGCCAGCAGCCTAGGGACAGGCGCGCACTATGGCTACACCTTC.

The chain uses TRBV7-2 and TRBJ2-7, with 14 bases lining up with TRBD2. Per germline, CDR1 SGHTA and CDR2 FQGNSA. This CDR3 has 16 amino acids. Trimming took 5 bases from V and 8 from J; bases not matched to a gene: 11. The CDR3 DNA reads as TGTGCCAGCAGCCCCACTGGGACTAGCGGGGGACAACAGCAGTACTTC. It codes for CASSPTGTSGGQQQYF.

A word on this clone: The same CDR3 is also encoded by other DNA sequences in this sample. The rearrangement links TRBV14 to TRBJ1-1; tentative D call: TRBD1 (5 bases). The CDR3 has 11 amino acids. CDR1 is SGHDN, CDR2 FVKESK, per germline. Trimming stripped 4 bases from V and 8 bases from J, with 8 bases between. The DNA of the CDR3 is TGTGCCAGCAGCCCGGGGCCCGAAGCTTTCTTT. This sequence encodes CASSPGPEAFF.

The chain is built from TRBV7-9 and TRBJ2-7, with TRBD2 identical over 8 bases. Germline V lookup: CDR1 SEHNR, CDR2 FQNEAQ (reference sequence). Trimming cost V 2 bases and J 2 bases; bases outside gene matches: 5. The CDR3 runs to 15 residues. The CDR3 region has the DNA TGTGCCAGCAGCTTACTGACTAGCGTCCCCTACGAGCAGTACTTC. Translated, it gives CASSLLTSVPYEQYF.

The chain combines TRBV18 with TRBJ1-1, with D possibly being TRBD1 (6 bases). V was pared by 2 bases and J by 0 bases, with 13 bases between. Germline CDR1 is KGHSH and CDR2 is LQKENI. The CDR3 sequence is 16 residues long. The CDR3: CASSPVQGQVNTEAFF. The CDR3 nucleotides read TGTGCCAGCTCACCAGTACAGGGCCAAGTGAACACTGAAGCTTTCTTT.

This chain links TRBV5-1 with TRBJ1-2; the match to TRBD1 covers 7 bases. J gave up 6 bases and V 1 base, and 6 bases lay outside the gene matches. The CDR3 totals 14 residues. The germline V gene encodes CDR1 SGHRS and CDR2 YFSETQ. Here the CDR3 DNA reads TGCGCCAGCAGCTTGACAGGGGAGATGGATGGCTACACCTTC. Its translation: CASSLTGEMDGYTF. The full variable domain, in which reference TRBV5-1 and TRBJ1-2 provide the parts outside the CDR3, is KAGVTQTPRYLIKTRGQQVTLSCSPISGHRSVSWYQQTPGQGLQFLFEYFSETQRNKGNFPGRFSGRQFSNSRSEMNVSTLELGDSALYLCASSLTGEMDGYTFGSGTRLTVV.

V and J are TRBV6-4 and TRBJ2-6, with D hard to call. The germline V and J ends were trimmed by 4 bases and 1 base, with 11 bases remaining between them. The germline V gene encodes CDR1 MRHNA and CDR2 SNTAGT. The CDR3 totals 16 residues. The CDR3 DNA reads TGTGCCAGCAGTGCTTTGTGGTTATCTGGGGCCAACGTCCTGACTTTC. Translation: CASSALWLSGANVLTF.

V gene TRBV18 combines with J gene TRBJ1-4; D might be TRBD1 (6 bases). This CDR3 region has 13 residues. The germline V and J ends were trimmed by 6 bases and 6 bases, with 11 bases remaining between them. Per the germline V gene, CDR1 is KGHSH and CDR2 is LQKENI. This CDR3 is CASSGGKDEKLFF. DNA of the CDR3: TGTGCCAGCTCGGGGGGCAAGGATGAAAAACTGTTTTTT.

V and J are TRBV7-9 and TRBJ2-6; 10 bases are a match to TRBD1. Per the germline V gene, CDR1 is SEHNR and CDR2 is FQNEAQ (reference sequence). J gave up 2 bases and V 4 bases, and 2 bases lay outside the gene matches. The CDR3 contains 16 residues. The CDR3 nucleotides read TGTGCCAGCAGCTACGGGACAGGGGCTGGGGCCAACGTCCTGACTTTC. Protein: CASSYGTGAGANVLTF.

This clone appeared a single time. The chain uses TRBV4-3 and TRBJ2-3; D remains unclear. V was trimmed by 4 bases and J by 6 bases, leaving 11 bases between them. Germline V lookup: CDR1 LGHNA, CDR2 YSLEER. There are 13 residues in the CDR3. CDR3: CASSPTIADTQYF. The DNA for the CDR3 is TGCGCCAGCAGCCCCACGATAGCCGATACGCAGTATTTT.

The rearrangement joins TRBV6-1 to TRBJ2-7, with a possible D match to TRBD1 (6 bases). This CDR3 has 13 residues. Trimming removed 7 bases at V and 2 bases at J, with 12 bases between. Germline lookup yields CDR1 MNHNS and CDR2 SASEGT. CDR3 sequence reads: CASTNRAPYEQYF. The CDR3 DNA is TGTGCCAGCACTAACAGGGCACCCTACGAGCAGTACTTC.

V is TRBV2 and J is TRBJ2-5; 13 bases line up with TRBD2. CDR1 is SNHLY and CDR2 is FYNNEI in the germline V gene. CDR3 length: 15 residues. With V trimmed by 6 bases and J by 7 bases, 8 bases remained unmatched. In nucleotides, the CDR3 is TGTGCCAGCAGGACCGGGACTAGCGGGACGGGGACCCAGTACTTC. Encoded protein: CASRTGTSGTGTQYF.

The chain combines TRBV29-1 with TRBJ1-5; D not certain. The CDR3 spans 12 residues. Trimming took 6 bases from V and 0 from J, leaving 6 bases between them. Per germline, CDR1 SQVTM and CDR2 ANQGSEA. The CDR3 protein is CSVGFSNQPQHF. The CDR3 DNA follows: TGCAGCGTGGGGTTTAGCAATCAGCCCCAGCATTTT.

In this sample, this clone turned up a few times. The J gene is TRBJ1-3, the V gene TRBV19, with TRBD1 identical over 8 bases. This CDR3 has 13 residues. V shed 9 bases, J shed 2 bases, and the junction held 3 bases outside the gene matches. From germline, CDR1 is LNHDA and CDR2 SQIVND (reference sequence). The CDR3 region is CASGQGTGNTIYF. As DNA, the CDR3 is TGTGCCAGCGGACAGGGAACTGGAAACACCATATATTTT.

This clone was seen more than once but under ten times. The gene calls are TRBV2 and TRBJ1-6, with a possible D match to TRBD1 (5 bases). Germline V gene data show CDR1 as SNHLY and CDR2 as FYNNEI. Trimming took off 4 bases at V and 7 bases at J, with 11 bases between the two ends. The CDR3 sequence is 14 residues long. Written as DNA, the CDR3 is TGTGCCAGCAGTGGGGGGGATATCAATTCACCCCTCCACTTT. Its protein product is CASSGGDINSPLHF.

V is TRBV5-4 and J is TRBJ1-2; 7 nucleotides match TRBD1. The CDR3 has 20 residues. Trimming took 2 bases from V and 0 from J; bases not matched to a gene: 19. Germline V gene data show CDR1 as SGHNT and CDR2 as YYREEE (reference sequence). This CDR3 is CASSLYLGQVRGWANYGYTF. The CDR3 nucleotides read TGTGCCAGCAGCTTATACCTTGGACAGGTTAGAGGGTGGGCTAACTATGGCTACACCTTC.